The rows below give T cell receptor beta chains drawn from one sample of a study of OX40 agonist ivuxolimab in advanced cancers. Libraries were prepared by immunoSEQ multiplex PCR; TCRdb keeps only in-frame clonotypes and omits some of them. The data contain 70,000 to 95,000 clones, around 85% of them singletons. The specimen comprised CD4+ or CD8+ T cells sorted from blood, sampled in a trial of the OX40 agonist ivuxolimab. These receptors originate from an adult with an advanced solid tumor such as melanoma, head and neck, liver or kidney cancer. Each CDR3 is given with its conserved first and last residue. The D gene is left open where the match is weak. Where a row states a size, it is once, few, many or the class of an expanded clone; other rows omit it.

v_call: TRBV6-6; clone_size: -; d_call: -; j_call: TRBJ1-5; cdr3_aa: CASIGTNSNQPQHF; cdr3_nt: TGTGCCAGCATCGGGACAAATAGCAATCAGCCCCAGCATTTT
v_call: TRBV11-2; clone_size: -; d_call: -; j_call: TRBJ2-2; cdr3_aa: CASSVRSTGELFF; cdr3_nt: TGTGCCAGCAGCGTAAGGAGCACCGGGGAGCTGTTTTTT
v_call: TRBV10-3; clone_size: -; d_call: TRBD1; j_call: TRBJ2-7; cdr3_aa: CASARQGATYEQYF; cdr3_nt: TGTGCCAGCGCCCGACAGGGGGCAACCTACGAGCAGTACTTC
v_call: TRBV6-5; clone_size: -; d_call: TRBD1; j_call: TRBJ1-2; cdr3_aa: CASSYVRTGGNYGYTF; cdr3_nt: TGTGCCAGCAGTTATGTCCGGACAGGGGGCAACTATGGCTACACCTTC
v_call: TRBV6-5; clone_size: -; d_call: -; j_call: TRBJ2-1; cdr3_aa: CASSQGPRDEQFF; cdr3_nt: TGTGCCAGCAGTCAGGGTCCCCGGGATGAGCAGTTCTTC
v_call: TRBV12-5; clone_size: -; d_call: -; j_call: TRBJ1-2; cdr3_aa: CASGVGQHGYTF; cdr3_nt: TGTGCTAGTGGGGTCGGACAGCATGGCTACACCTTC
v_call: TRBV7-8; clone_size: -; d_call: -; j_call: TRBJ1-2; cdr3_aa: CASSPRLERYGYTF; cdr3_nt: TGTGCCAGCAGCCCCCGACTGGAACGCTATGGCTACACCTTC
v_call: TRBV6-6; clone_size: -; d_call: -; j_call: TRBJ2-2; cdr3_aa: CASISGGADTGELFF; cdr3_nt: TGTGCCAGCATTTCAGGGGGGGCGGACACCGGGGAGCTGTTTTTT
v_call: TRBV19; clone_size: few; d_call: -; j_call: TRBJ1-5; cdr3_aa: CASASGVSNQPQHF; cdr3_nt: TGTGCCAGTGCCTCAGGCGTTAGCAATCAGCCCCAGCATTTT
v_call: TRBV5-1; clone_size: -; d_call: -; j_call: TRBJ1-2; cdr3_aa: CASSITGVSNYGYTF; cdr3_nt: TGCGCCAGCAGCATCACAGGAGTTTCTAACTATGGCTACACCTTC
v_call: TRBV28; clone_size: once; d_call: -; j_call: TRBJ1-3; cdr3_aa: CASSLVVGVGNTIYF; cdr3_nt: TGTGCCAGCAGTTTGGTTGTCGGGGTAGGAAACACCATATATTTT
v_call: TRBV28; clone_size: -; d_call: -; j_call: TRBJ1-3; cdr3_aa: CASSQGSGNTIYF; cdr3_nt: TGTGCCAGCAGCCAAGGTTCTGGAAACACCATATATTTT
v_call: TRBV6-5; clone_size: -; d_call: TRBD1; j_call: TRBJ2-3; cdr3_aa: CASSRGHTDTQYF; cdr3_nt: TGTGCCAGCAGCAGGGGGCACACAGATACGCAGTATTTT
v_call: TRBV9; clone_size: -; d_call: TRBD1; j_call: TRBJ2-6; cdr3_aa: CASSATGAGANVLTF; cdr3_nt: TGTGCCAGCAGCGCCACAGGGGCTGGGGCCAACGTCCTGACTTTC
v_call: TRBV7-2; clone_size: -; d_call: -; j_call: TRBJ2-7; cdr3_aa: CASSVSYEQYF; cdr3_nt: TGTGCCAGCAGCGTCTCCTACGAGCAGTACTTC
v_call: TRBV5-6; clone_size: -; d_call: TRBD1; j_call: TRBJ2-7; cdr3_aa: CASSSTGTGDPYEQYF; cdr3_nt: TGTGCCAGCAGCTCCACCGGGACAGGTGACCCTTACGAGCAGTACTTC
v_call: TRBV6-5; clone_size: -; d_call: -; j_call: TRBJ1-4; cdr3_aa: CASKGNEKLFF; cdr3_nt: TGTGCCAGCAAGGGGAATGAAAAACTGTTTTTT
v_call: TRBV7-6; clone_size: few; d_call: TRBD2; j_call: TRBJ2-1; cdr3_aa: CASSVGGLAGGNEQFF; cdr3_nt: TGTGCCAGCAGCGTAGGGGGACTAGCGGGAGGCAATGAGCAGTTCTTC
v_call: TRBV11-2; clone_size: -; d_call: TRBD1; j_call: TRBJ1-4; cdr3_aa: CASSFGTGINEKLFF; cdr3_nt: TGTGCCAGCAGCTTCGGGACAGGGATTAATGAAAAACTGTTTTTT
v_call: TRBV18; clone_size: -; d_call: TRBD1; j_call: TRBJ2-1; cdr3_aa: CASSPQGAYDNEQFF; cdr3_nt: TGTGCCAGCTCACCACAGGGGGCGTACGACAATGAGCAGTTCTTC
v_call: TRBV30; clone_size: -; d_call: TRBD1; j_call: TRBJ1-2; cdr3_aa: CAWSPGGASGYTF; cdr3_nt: TGTGCCTGGAGTCCAGGGGGAGCGTCCGGCTACACCTTC
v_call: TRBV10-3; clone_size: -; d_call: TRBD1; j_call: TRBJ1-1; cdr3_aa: CAIPRTGVDTEAFF; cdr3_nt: TGTGCCATCCCCCGGACAGGGGTGGACACTGAAGCTTTCTTT
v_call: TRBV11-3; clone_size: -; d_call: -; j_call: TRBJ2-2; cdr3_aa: CASSSTGELFF; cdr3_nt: TGTGCCAGCAGCTCCACCGGGGAGCTGTTTTTT
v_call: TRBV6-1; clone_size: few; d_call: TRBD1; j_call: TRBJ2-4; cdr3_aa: CASRDRGVKNIQYF; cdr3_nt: TGTGCCAGCAGGGACAGGGGGGTCAAAAACATTCAGTACTTC
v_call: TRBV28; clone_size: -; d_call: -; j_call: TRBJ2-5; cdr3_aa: CASSLSDYLTTQYF; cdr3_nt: TGTGCCAGCAGTTTATCGGACTATCTAACGACCCAGTACTTC
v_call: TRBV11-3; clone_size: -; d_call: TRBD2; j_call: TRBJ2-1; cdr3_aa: CASSLGGSGSGEQFF; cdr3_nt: TGTGCCAGCAGCTTAGGGGGGAGCGGGAGTGGAGAGCAGTTCTTC
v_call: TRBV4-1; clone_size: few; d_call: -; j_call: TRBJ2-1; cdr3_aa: CASSQTGAHNEQFF; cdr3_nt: TGCGCCAGCAGCCAAACGGGAGCTCATAATGAGCAGTTCTTC
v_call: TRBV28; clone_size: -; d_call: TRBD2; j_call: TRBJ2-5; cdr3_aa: CASSLEGLAGGLEETQYF; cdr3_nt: TGTGCCAGCAGTTTGGAGGGGCTAGCGGGAGGTCTGGAAGAGACCCAGTACTTC
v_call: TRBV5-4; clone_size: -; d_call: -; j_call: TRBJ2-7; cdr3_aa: CASSLGGPPYEQYF; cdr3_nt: TGTGCCAGCAGCTTGGGCGGCCCCCCCTACGAGCAGTACTTC
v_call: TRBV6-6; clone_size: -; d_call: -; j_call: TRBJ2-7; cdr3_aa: CASSLAADYEQYF; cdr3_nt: TGTGCCAGCAGTTTGGCGGCGGACTACGAGCAGTACTTC
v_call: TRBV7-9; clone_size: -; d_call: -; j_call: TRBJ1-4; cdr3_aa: CAIQEGTEKLFF; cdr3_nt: TGTGCCATCCAAGAAGGAACTGAAAAACTGTTTTTT
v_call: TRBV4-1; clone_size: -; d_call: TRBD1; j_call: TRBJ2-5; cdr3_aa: CASSKTRGLGETQYF; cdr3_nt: TGCGCCAGCAGCAAAACCAGGGGGCTTGGGGAGACCCAGTACTTC
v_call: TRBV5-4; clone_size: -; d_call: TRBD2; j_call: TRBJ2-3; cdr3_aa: CASSLGAAGDVGTDTQYF; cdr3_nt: TGTGCCAGCAGCTTGGGTGCAGCGGGAGATGTAGGCACAGATACGCAGTATTTT
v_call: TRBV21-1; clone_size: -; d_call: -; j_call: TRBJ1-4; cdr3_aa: CASSKAGGIGEKLFF; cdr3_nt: TGTGCCAGCAGCAAAGCAGGAGGGATAGGTGAAAAACTGTTTTTT
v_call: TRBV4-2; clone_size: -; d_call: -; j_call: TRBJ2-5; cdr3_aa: CASSPSGSQETQYF; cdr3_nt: TGTGCCAGCAGCCCATCAGGATCACAAGAGACCCAGTACTTC
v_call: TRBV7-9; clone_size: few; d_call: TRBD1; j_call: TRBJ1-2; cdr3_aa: CASSLQGAFYGYTF; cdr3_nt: TGTGCCAGCAGCTTGCAGGGGGCATTCTATGGCTACACCTTC
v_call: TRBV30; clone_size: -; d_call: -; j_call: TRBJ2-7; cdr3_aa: CAWSGTRTYEQYF; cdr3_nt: TGTGCCTGGAGCGGGACAAGAACCTACGAGCAGTACTTC
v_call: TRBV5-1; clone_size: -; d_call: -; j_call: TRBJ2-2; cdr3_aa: CASSRRGLGANTGELFF; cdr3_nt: TGCGCCAGCAGCCGCAGGGGATTGGGCGCGAACACCGGGGAGCTGTTTTTT
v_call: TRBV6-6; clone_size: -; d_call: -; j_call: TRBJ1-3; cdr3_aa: CASSYSYPFSGNTIYF; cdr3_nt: TGTGCCAGCAGTTACTCATATCCCTTCTCTGGAAACACCATATATTTT
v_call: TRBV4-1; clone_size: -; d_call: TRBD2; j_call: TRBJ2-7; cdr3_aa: CASSQGAGGYEQYF; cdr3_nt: TGCGCCAGCAGCCAAGGAGCGGGAGGATACGAGCAGTACTTC
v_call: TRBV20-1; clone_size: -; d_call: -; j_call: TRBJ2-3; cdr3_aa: CSANYGDTQYF; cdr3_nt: TGCAGTGCTAACTACGGGGATACGCAGTATTTT
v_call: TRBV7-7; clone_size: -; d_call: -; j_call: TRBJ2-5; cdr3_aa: CASSLHGPERRTSTETQYF; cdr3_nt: TGTGCTAGCAGCTTACACGGCCCCGAACGCCGGACCTCAACGGAGACCCAGTACTTC
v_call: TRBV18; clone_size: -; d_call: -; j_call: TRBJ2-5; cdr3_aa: CASSSTETQYF; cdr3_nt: TGTGCCAGCTCATCTACGGAGACCCAGTACTTC
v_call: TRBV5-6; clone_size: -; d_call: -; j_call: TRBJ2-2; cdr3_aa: CASSSIPLVAPNTGELFF; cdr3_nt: TGTGCCAGCAGCTCAATCCCTCTAGTAGCCCCGAACACCGGGGAGCTGTTTTTT
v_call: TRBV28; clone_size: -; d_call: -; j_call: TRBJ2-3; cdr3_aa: CASSPTGASTDTQYF; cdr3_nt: TGTGCCAGCAGTCCGACAGGAGCCAGCACAGATACGCAGTATTTT